A single sample is the source of the 24 T cell receptor beta chains below, sequenced in a study of CD8 T cells in Susac syndrome. When the RNA was reverse transcribed, random hexamers were used with an input of roughly 0.45 to 1 ug. TCRdb processed the immunoSEQ multiplex PCR reads anew with MiXCR; each CDR3 protein has one entry. The sample has approximately 200,000 distinct CDR3 sequences, approximately 95% seen once. Input material: CD4+ T cells from PBMCs. These receptors were collected from a human donor with multiple sclerosis.

The chain's CDR3 is CASRGANSPLHF. The DNA for the CDR3 is TGTGCCAGCCGAGGGGCTAATTCACCCCTCCACTTT. The chain is built from TRBV6-4 and TRBJ1-6; the D gene is possibly TRBD1 (5 bases). Germline assignment: CDR1 MRHNA and CDR2 SNTAGT. The CDR3 sequence is 12 residues long. Trimming removed 8 bases from V and 6 bases from J, with 8 bases in between.

The rearrangement links TRBV20-1 to TRBJ2-3; the match to TRBD2 covers 11 bases. The V gene end was trimmed by 3 bases and the J gene end by 8 bases; junction bases not matched to a gene: 22. The germline gives CDR1 DFQATT, CDR2 SNEGSKA (reference sequence). CDR3 size: 19 residues. The DNA for the CDR3 is TGCAGTGCTAGCCCCCGGCTAGCGGGGGGCCCGTTTAAGCTGGGTACGCAGTATTTT. Translation gives CSASPRLAGGPFKLGTQYF.

This clonotype was recorded only once. This chain uses TRBV9 with TRBJ1-1; 7 bases align to TRBD1. This CDR3 contains 13 residues. V was pared by 0 bases and J by 10 bases, with 6 bases of the junction left unmatched. Germline loops: CDR1 SGDLS, CDR2 YYNGEE. CDR3 bases: TGTGCCAGCAGCGTAGGACAGGGCACGGCAGCTTTCTTT. This encodes CASSVGQGTAAFF.

This clonotype showed up many times. The chain links TRBV7-2 to TRBJ2-3; D not certain. The CDR3 length is 12 residues. The germline CDR1 and CDR2 sequences are SGHTA and FQGNSA. Between the trimmed V and J ends, which lost 2 bases and 0 bases, there was a span of 0 bases. The CDR3 region has the DNA TGTGCCAGCAGCTTAAGCACAGATACGCAGTATTTT. Its translation: CASSLSTDTQYF.

The genes are TRBV4-1 and TRBJ2-5; D remains ambiguous. CDR1 MGHRA and CDR2 YSYEKL come from the germline V gene. V lost 3 bases to trimming and J lost 4 bases, with 12 bases between them. The CDR3 totals 14 residues. The CDR3 coding sequence is TGCGCCAGCAGCCATCCGGCCATGGCAGAGACCCAGTACTTC. This sequence encodes CASSHPAMAETQYF.

CDR3 residues: CATSRDRTEQFF. CDR3 in DNA: TGTGCCACCAGCAGAGATCGGACAGAGCAGTTCTTC. The V gene is TRBV15, the J gene TRBJ2-1, with D maybe TRBD1 (5 bases). The CDR3 loop spans 12 amino acids. Between the trimmed V and J ends, which lost 0 bases and 10 bases, there was a span of 7 bases. Germline V gene sequence: CDR1 LNHNV, CDR2 YYDKDF (reference sequence).

The chain has TRBV7-3 and TRBJ2-5; 10 nucleotides match TRBD2. V shed 5 bases and J 0 bases; nucleotides not matched to a gene: 3. In germline, CDR1 is SGHTA, CDR2 FQGTGA. The CDR3 length is 15 residues. DNA for the CDR3: TGTGCCAGCAGCCGGACTAGCGGAAACCAAGAGACCCAGTACTTC. This encodes CASSRTSGNQETQYF.

V and J are TRBV20-1 and TRBJ1-5, with D unclear. Trimming stripped 6 bases from V and 7 bases from J, with 16 bases between. The germline V gene has CDR1 DFQATT and CDR2 SNEGSKA (reference sequence). This CDR3 comprises 13 residues. The CDR3 DNA reads as TGCAGTGCCCGTAGCGACGGGCGGCAGCCCCAGCATTTT. Translating gives CSARSDGRQPQHF.

V is TRBV30 and J is TRBJ1-1, with 9 nucleotides matching TRBD1. After removal of 4 bases from V and 0 bases from J, the junction contained 3 bases not matched to a gene. Per the germline V gene, CDR1 is GTSNPN and CDR2 is SVGIG (reference sequence). This CDR3 contains 14 residues. The DNA of the CDR3 is TGTGCCTGGAACAGGGGGCCCTTGAACACTGAAGCTTTCTTT. Translation: CAWNRGPLNTEAFF.

The rearrangement uses TRBV19 and TRBJ1-1; tentatively, D is TRBD1 (5 bases). The ends were cut back, 5 bases at V and 0 bases at J, with 13 bases in the middle. The CDR3 extends over 15 amino acids. The germline V gene has CDR1 LNHDA and CDR2 SQIVND (reference sequence). In DNA form, the CDR3 reads TGTGCCAGTAGTCCGCGGGACGGATTGAACACTGAAGCTTTCTTT. Protein product: CASSPRDGLNTEAFF.

The genes are TRBV3-1 and TRBJ2-7; weak D call: TRBD1 (6 bases). Germline CDR1 LGHDT, CDR2 YNNKEL (reference sequence). With 8 bases removed from V and 4 bases from J, the gap between germline ends came to 15 bases. CDR3 length: 13 amino acids. This chain's CDR3 is CASGLRGSYEQYF. As DNA, the CDR3 is TGTGCCAGCGGCCTGAGGGGGTCGTACGAGCAGTACTTC.

This chain uses TRBV6-5 with TRBJ2-3; tentatively, D is TRBD2 (7 bases). The CDR3 runs 15 residues. Germline CDR1 and CDR2: MNHEY and SVGAGI. With 2 bases removed from V and 0 bases from J, the gap between germline ends came to 9 bases. In DNA, the CDR3 is TGTGCCAGCAGTTACGGGGGGGCCAGCACAGATACGCAGTATTTT. This sequence encodes CASSYGGASTDTQYF.

V gene TRBV9 combines with J gene TRBJ1-1; tentative D call: TRBD1 (6 bases). Germline CDR1 reads SGDLS; CDR2 reads YYNGEE. The CDR3 length is 15 residues. V was cut by 4 bases and J by 2 bases, with 15 bases left in between. The CDR3 DNA follows: TGTGCCAGCAGCCCGGGGGCAGGATCAAACACTGAAGCTTTCTTT. As protein: CASSPGAGSNTEAFF.

This clonotype was seen once. V gene TRBV29-1 combines with J gene TRBJ2-3, with 8 bases matching TRBD2. Germline CDR1 and CDR2: SQVTM and ANQGSEA. Unmatched junction bases numbered 2, after V lost 3 bases and J lost 3 bases. The CDR3 is 13 amino acids. The CDR3 reads CSVEAGGTDTQYF. CDR3 coding DNA: TGCAGCGTTGAGGCGGGGGGAACAGATACGCAGTATTTT.

V usage is TRBV12-3 or TRBV12-4 and J usage is TRBJ2-5; 10 bases fit TRBD2. The V and J ends lost 5 bases and 3 bases, in that order; junction bases with no gene match: 0. The CDR3 has 13 residues. CDR3 region: CASSSGGEETQYF. The CDR3 nucleotides are TGTGCCAGCAGTAGCGGGGGGGAAGAGACCCAGTACTTC.

This clonotype has a single count. The chain is built from TRBV11-2 and TRBJ2-7; D is uncertain. The CDR3 runs to 13 residues. Trimming pared 0 bases from V and 6 bases from J, leaving 9 bases between. Germline V gives CDR1 SGHAT, CDR2 FQNNGV. CDR3 nucleotides: TGTGCCAGCAGCTTAGATCTCGTTTCCGAGCAGTACGTC. This translates into CASSLDLVSEQYV.

The rearrangement links TRBV9 to TRBJ1-4; weak D call: TRBD1 (6 bases). Trimming cost V 4 bases and J 4 bases, with 14 bases left between them. Per germline, CDR1 SGDLS and CDR2 YYNGEE. This CDR3 is built from 15 residues. The CDR3 DNA sequence: TGTGCCAGCAGCACCAAAGGGGGGTATAATGAAAAACTGTTTTTT. This sequence encodes CASSTKGGYNEKLFF. The whole variable domain, filled in from reference TRBV9 and TRBJ1-4, reads DSGVTQTPKHLITATGQRVTLRCSPRSGDLSVYWYQQSLDQGLQFLIQYYNGEERAKGNILERFSAQQFPDLHSELNLSSLELGDSALYFCASSTKGGYNEKLFFGSGTQLSVL.

This rearrangement joins TRBV12-3 or TRBV12-4 to TRBJ1-2; D is undetermined. The V gene lost 0 bases and the J gene lost 1 base, with 3 bases spanning the gap. The length of the CDR3 is 13 residues. For the CDR3, the DNA is TGTGCCAGCAGTTTAGCGAATAACTATGGCTACACCTTC. It yields the protein CASSLANNYGYTF.

The chain carries TRBV20-1 and TRBJ2-4; TRBD1 or TRBD2 may be the D gene (5 bases each). The CDR3 is 17 amino acids. V shed 0 bases and J shed 0 bases, with 15 bases lying between them. The germline CDR1 and CDR2 sequences are DFQATT and SNEGSKA (reference sequence). CDR3 loop: CSARDRGGGPAKNIQYF. CDR3 DNA sequence: TGCAGTGCTAGAGATCGGGGCGGAGGCCCAGCCAAAAACATTCAGTACTTC.

The chain has TRBV20-1 and TRBJ1-5; D gene unclear. CDR1 DFQATT and CDR2 SNEGSKA come from the germline V gene (reference sequence). Trimming took off 3 bases at V and 11 bases at J, with 17 bases between the two ends. The length of the CDR3 is 13 residues. CDR3 nucleotides: TGCAGTGCTAGTCGCCACGGCCAGTCGGCCCAGCATTTT. Translating gives CSASRHGQSAQHF.

The CDR3 loop reads CAWSRTSVHNEQFF. CDR3 coding DNA: TGTGCCTGGAGTCGGACTAGCGTGCACAATGAGCAGTTCTTC. V usage is TRBV30 and J usage is TRBJ2-1, with 9 bases that match TRBD2. CDR3 length: 14 amino acids. V was pared by 2 bases and J by 5 bases, with 4 bases of the junction left unmatched. Germline CDR1 reads GTSNPN; CDR2 reads SVGIG (reference sequence).

This clonotype was observed a single time. The chain has TRBV5-6 and TRBJ2-3; D unclear. Trimming took 0 bases from V and 7 from J, leaving 18 bases between them. The CDR3 is 16 amino acids. In germline, CDR1 is SGHDT, CDR2 YYEEEE. The CDR3 DNA reads TGTGCCAGCAGCTTGGGTCCGCGGCCCGAGGTAAATACGCAGTATTTT. Translating gives CASSLGPRPEVNTQYF.

The CDR3 reads CSARWRLSYGYTF. Here the CDR3 DNA reads TGCAGTGCTAGATGGAGACTGTCCTATGGCTACACCTTC. J is TRBJ1-2 and V is TRBV20-1; D gene ambiguous. Germline CDR1 and CDR2: DFQATT and SNEGSKA (reference sequence). The CDR3 consists of 13 residues. V was clipped by 2 bases and J by 4 bases, with 11 bases between them.

This rearrangement joins TRBV30 to TRBJ1-2; 7 nucleotides line up with TRBD1. This CDR3 region has 13 residues. The V and J ends lost 7 bases and 2 bases, in that order; junction bases with no gene match: 7. CDR1 is GTSNPN, CDR2 SVGIG, per germline (reference sequence). The CDR3 DNA reads as TGTGCCTCCGGACAGGATAGCAACTATGGCTACACCTTC. It is translated as CASGQDSNYGYTF.